This TCR beta chain was captured in a study of T-cell memory formation after mild COVID-19. Germline-derived CDR1 and CDR2 are LGHNA and YNFKEQ. This CDR3 has 14 amino acids. The V end was cut by 1 base, the J end by 8 bases, with 14 bases between. Notes on the study in general: Memory from before infection featured some responding clones, which suggests cross-reactive memory joined. Clones that contracted from day 15 to 85 were balanced CD4/CD8, while later expanders leaned CD4+.

TCRdb ran MiXCR on the 5' RACE reads and lists one entry per CDR3 protein. The data show approximately 35,000 distinct CDR3 sequences, around a fifth seen once. About this clonotype: Its specificity is unknown.

Input material: PBMCs or a T cell subset sorted from them (not recorded which). This receptor was obtained from an adult who had mild COVID-19 (a few samples of this study predate the infection). Cell type and time point are not known. The gene calls are TRBV4-2 and TRBJ1-2; D is possibly TRBD1 (6 bases). The CDR3 DNA sequence: TGTGCCAGCAGCCAAGGGCCAGGGGTCAGCGGCTACACCTTC. Its protein is CASSQGPGVSGYTF.